This T cell receptor (beta chain) was sequenced in a study of shared clonotypes between healthy human individuals. Study at large: Per donor, CD8 memory used one plate, CD8 naive used two, CD4 memory used three and CD4 naive used three. Study conclusions and caveats: Naive CD4 clonotypes overlapped across a few donors at approximately 4.5%.

To note about this clone: What it binds is not known.

The study ran the assay at deep level. This table comes from immunoSEQ multiplex PCR, and its TCRdb copy is limited to in-frame clones, with some not included. The sample has 2 million to 2.5 million clones, about nine tenths seen once. Germline CDR1 is GTSNPN and CDR2 is SVGIG (reference sequence). J gave up 7 bases and V 0 bases, and 0 bases lay outside the gene matches. This CDR3 region has 12 residues. Sequences were obtained from naive CD4+ T cells from PBMCs. Subset here: CD45RA+ positively selected. The gene calls are TRBV30 and TRBJ1-5; TRBD1 aligns across 7 bases. The source is a young man in good health. Some clones in this sample may be carry-over from other donors' samples. The CDR3 DNA is TGTGCCTGGAGTGTACAGGGGCAGCCCCAGCATTTT. Protein sequence: CAWSVQGQPQHF.